The T cell receptor (beta chain) under discussion was sequenced for a study of identical twins. This clonotype was seen a handful of times. TCRdb re-called the 5' RACE reads with MiXCR, one entry per CDR3 protein. The sample yields around 240,000 distinct CDR3 sequences, about 7% seen once. Losses at the gene ends were 2 bases for V and 0 bases for J; bases not matched to a gene: 2. The CDR3 extends over 15 amino acids. Germline V gene data show CDR1 as LNHNV and CDR2 as YYDKDF (reference sequence). This sample was also put to use in a study of yellow fever vaccine responses in identical twins.

The sequenced sample consisted of memory (CD45RO+) T cells sorted from blood. The receptor was isolated from a woman younger than 30 in good health. The chain carries TRBV15 and TRBJ2-3, with 7 bases that match TRBD2. The CDR3 here is CATSRLAESTDTQYF. The CDR3 nucleotides are TGTGCCACCAGCAGACTAGCGGAGAGCACAGATACGCAGTATTTT.